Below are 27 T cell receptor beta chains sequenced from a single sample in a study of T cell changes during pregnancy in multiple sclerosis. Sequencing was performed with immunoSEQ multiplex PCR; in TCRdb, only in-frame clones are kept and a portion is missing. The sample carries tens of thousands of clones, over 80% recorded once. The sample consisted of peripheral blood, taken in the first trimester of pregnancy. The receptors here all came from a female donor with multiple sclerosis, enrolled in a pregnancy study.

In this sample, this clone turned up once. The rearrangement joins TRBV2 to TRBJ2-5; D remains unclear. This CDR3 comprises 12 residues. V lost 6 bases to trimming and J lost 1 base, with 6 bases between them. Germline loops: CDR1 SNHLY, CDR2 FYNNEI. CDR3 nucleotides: TGTGCCAGCAGAGAACTCCAAGAGACCCAGTACTTC. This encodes CASRELQETQYF.

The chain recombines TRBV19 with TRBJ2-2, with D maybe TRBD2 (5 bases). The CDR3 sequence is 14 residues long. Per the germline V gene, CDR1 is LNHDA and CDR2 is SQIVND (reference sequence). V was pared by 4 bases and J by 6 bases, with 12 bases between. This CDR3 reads CASSTRGGSGELFF. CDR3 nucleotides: TGTGCCAGTAGTACCCGAGGCGGGTCCGGGGAGCTGTTTTTT.

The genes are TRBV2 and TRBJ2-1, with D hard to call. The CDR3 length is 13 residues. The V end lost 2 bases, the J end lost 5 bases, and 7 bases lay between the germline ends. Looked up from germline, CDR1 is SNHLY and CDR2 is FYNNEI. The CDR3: CASSELRNNEQFF. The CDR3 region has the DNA TGTGCCAGCAGTGAACTCAGAAACAATGAGCAGTTCTTC.

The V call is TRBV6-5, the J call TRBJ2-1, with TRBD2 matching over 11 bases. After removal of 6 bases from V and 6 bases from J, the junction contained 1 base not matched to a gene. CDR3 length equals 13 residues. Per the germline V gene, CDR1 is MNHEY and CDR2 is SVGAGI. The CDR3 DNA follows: TGTGCCAGCAGGACTAGCGGGGTCAATGAGCAGTTCTTC. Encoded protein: CASRTSGVNEQFF.

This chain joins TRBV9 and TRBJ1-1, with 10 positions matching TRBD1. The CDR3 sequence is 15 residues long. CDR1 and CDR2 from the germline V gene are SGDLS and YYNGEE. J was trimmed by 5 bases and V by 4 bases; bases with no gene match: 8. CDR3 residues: CASSPRQGAGTEAFF. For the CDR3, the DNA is TGTGCCAGCAGCCCGAGACAGGGGGCAGGGACTGAAGCTTTCTTT.

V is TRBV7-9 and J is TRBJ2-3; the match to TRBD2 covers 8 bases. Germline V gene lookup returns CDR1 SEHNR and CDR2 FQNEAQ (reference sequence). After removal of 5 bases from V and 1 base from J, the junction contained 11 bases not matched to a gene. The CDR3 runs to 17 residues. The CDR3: CASSAGLAWKGTDTQYF. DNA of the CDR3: TGTGCCAGCAGCGCCGGACTAGCCTGGAAAGGCACAGATACGCAGTATTTT.

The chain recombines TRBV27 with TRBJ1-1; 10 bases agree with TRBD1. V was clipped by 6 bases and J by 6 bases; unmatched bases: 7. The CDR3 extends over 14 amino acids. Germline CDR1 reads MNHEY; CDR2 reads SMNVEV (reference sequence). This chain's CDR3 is CASRSGTGASEAFF. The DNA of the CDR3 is TGTGCCAGCAGGTCCGGGACAGGGGCTTCTGAAGCTTTCTTT.

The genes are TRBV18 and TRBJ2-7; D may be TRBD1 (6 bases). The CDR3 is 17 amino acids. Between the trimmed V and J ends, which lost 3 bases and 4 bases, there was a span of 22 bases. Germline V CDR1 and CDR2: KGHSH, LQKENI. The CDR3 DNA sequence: TGTGCCAGCTCACCCTCCAGGGGAAGGACTGGATGGTACGAGCAGTACTTC. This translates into CASSPSRGRTGWYEQYF.

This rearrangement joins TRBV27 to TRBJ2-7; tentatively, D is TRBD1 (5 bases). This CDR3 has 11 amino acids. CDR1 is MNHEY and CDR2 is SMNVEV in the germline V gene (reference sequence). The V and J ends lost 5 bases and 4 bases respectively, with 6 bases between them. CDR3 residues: CASSRGYEQYF. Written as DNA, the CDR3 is TGTGCCAGCAGTAGGGGATACGAGCAGTACTTC.

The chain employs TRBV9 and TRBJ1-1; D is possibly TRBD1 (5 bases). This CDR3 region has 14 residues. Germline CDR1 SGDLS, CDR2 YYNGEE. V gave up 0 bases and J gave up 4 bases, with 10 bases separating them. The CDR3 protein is CASSVGYRSTEAFF. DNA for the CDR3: TGTGCCAGCAGCGTAGGGTACAGGAGCACTGAAGCTTTCTTT.

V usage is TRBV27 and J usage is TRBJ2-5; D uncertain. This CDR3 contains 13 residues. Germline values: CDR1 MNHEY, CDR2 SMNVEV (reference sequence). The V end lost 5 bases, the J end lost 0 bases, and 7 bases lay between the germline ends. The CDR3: CASSPSYQETQYF. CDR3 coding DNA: TGTGCCAGCAGTCCTTCGTACCAAGAGACCCAGTACTTC.

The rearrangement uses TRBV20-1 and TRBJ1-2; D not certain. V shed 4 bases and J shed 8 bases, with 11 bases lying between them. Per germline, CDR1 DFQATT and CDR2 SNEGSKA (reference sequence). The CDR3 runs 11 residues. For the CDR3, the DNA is TGCAGTGCTAAGAGCCCCGGGGGCTACACCTTC. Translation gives CSAKSPGGYTF.

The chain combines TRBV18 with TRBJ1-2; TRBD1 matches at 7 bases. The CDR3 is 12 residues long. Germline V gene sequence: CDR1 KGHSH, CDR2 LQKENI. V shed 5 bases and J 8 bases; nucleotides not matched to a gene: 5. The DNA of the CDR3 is TGTGCCAGCTCAACAGGGGTCTGGGGCTACACCTTC. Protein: CASSTGVWGYTF.

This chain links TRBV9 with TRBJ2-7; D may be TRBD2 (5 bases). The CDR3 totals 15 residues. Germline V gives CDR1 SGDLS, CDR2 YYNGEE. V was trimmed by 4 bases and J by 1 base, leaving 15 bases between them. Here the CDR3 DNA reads TGTGCCAGCAGCACCCTCGCCGAGGGATCCTACGAGCAGTACTTC. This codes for CASSTLAEGSYEQYF.

In DNA form, the CDR3 reads TGCGCCAGCAGCGCGAGCGGCGAGATCGAAGCTTTCTTT. Translating gives CASSASGEIEAFF. The chain is built from TRBV5-1 and TRBJ1-1, with D uncertain. The length of the CDR3 is 13 residues. Germline V gene lookup returns CDR1 SGHRS and CDR2 YFSETQ. The germline V and J ends were trimmed by 4 bases and 8 bases, with 15 bases remaining between them.

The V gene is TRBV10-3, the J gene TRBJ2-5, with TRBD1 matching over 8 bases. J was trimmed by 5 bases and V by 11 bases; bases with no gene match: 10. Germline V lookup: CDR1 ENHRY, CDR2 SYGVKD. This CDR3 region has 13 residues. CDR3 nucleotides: TGTGCCTCCCAACAGGGGGGACAGGAGACCCAGTACTTC. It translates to CASQQGGQETQYF.

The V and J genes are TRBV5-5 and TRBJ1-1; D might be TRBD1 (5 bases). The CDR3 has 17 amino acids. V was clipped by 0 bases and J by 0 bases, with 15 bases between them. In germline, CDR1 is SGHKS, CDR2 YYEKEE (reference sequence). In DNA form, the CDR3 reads TGTGCCAGCAGCTTGGTGGGGCAGGGCTCCATGAACACTGAAGCTTTCTTT. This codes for CASSLVGQGSMNTEAFF.

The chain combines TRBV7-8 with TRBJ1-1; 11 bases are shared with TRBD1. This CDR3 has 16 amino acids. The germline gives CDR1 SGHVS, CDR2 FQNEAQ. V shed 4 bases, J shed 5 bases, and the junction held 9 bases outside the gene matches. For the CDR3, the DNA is TGTGCCAGCAGCTCAGGGACAGGGGGAGGGATGACTGAAGCTTTCTTT. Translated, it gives CASSSGTGGGMTEAFF.

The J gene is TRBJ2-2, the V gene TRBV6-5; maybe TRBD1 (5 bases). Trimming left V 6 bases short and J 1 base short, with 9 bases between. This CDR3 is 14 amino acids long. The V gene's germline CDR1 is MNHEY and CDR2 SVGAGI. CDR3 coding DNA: TGTGCCAGCAGCCGCACAGGGAACACCGGGGAGCTGTTTTTT. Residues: CASSRTGNTGELFF.

This chain's CDR3 is CASSPTSGGYEQYF. The CDR3 region has the DNA TGTGCCAGCAGCCCCACTAGCGGGGGCTACGAGCAGTACTTC. The rearrangement joins TRBV9 to TRBJ2-7; TRBD2 agrees at 11 bases. Trimming removed 4 bases from V and 3 bases from J; junction bases left unmatched: 3. Germline V gene sequence: CDR1 SGDLS, CDR2 YYNGEE. The length of the CDR3 is 14 residues.

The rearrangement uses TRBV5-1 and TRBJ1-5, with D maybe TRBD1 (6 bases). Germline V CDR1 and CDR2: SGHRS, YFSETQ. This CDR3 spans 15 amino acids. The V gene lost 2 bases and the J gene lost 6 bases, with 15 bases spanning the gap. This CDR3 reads CASSLDGGGTQPQHF. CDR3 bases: TGCGCCAGCAGCTTAGACGGCGGGGGCACTCAGCCCCAGCATTTT.

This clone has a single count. The CDR3 DNA reads as TGTGCCAGCAGCCTGATAGCGACAGGGTTTAATGAAAAACTGTTTTTT. The encoded protein is CASSLIATGFNEKLFF. The chain has TRBV5-6 and TRBJ1-4; the match to TRBD1 covers 7 bases. This CDR3 has 16 residues. CDR1 is SGHDT, CDR2 YYEEEE, per germline. V lost 4 bases, J lost 4 bases, and 10 bases stayed unmatched.

CDR3 nucleotides: TGTGCCAGTAGTTTGGGCCGCAGGACTGAAGCTTTCTTT. Residues: CASSLGRRTEAFF. The rearrangement links TRBV19 to TRBJ1-1; D ambiguous. The CDR3 covers 13 residues. The germline CDR1 and CDR2 sequences are LNHDA and SQIVND (reference sequence). The V end lost 5 bases, the J end lost 5 bases, and 12 bases lay between the germline ends.

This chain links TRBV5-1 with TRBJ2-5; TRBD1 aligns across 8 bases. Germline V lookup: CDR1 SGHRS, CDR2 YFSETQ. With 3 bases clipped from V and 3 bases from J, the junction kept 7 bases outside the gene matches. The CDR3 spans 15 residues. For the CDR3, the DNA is TGCGCCAGCAGCTCGTCAGGGGGCGTAAAAGAGACCCAGTACTTC. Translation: CASSSSGGVKETQYF. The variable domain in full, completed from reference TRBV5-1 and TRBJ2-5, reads KAGVTQTPRYLIKTRGQQVTLSCSPISGHRSVSWYQQTPGQGLQFLFEYFSETQRNKGNFPGRFSGRQFSNSRSEMNVSTLELGDSALYLCASSSSGGVKETQYFGPGTRLLVL.

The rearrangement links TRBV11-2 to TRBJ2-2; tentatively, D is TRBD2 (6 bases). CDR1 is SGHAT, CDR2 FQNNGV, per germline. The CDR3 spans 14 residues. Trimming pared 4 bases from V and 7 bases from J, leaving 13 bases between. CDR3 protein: CASSSGLHGGELFF. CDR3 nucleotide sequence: TGTGCCAGCAGCTCGGGACTTCACGGCGGGGAGCTGTTTTTT.

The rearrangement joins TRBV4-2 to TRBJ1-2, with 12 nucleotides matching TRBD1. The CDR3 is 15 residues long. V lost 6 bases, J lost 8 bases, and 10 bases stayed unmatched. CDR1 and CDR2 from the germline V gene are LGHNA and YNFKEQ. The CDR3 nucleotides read TGTGCCAGCAGAAAAGTGGGACAGGGGGCTTCGGGCTACACCTTC. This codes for CASRKVGQGASGYTF.

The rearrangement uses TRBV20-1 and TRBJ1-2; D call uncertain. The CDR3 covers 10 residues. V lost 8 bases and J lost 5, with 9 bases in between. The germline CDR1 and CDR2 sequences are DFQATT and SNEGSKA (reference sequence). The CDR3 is CSPTGYGYTF. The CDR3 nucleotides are TGCAGTCCGACGGGATATGGCTACACCTTC.